Below, 21 T cell receptor beta chains from the same sample are listed, as sequenced in a study of preoperative IRX-2 immunotherapy in early breast cancer. Profiled with immunoSEQ multiplex PCR; TCRdb holds only in-frame clones, not every one. The sample shows around 60,000 clones, approximately 94% of them seen only once. Treatment given: preoperative locoregional IRX-2 cytokine immunotherapy. The biological material was taken from a patient treated with IRX-2 immunotherapy. These receptors all stem from a human donor with breast cancer.

The chain employs TRBV14 and TRBJ1-2; the D gene is possibly TRBD1 (5 bases). The CDR3 has 18 residues. Germline-derived CDR1 and CDR2 are SGHDN and FVKESK. Deletions cut 1 base from V and 2 bases from J, with 20 bases between. For the CDR3, the DNA is TGTGCCAGCAGCCAAGGATTTGGGACGGCGGTTCTCAACTATGGCTACACCTTC. Protein sequence: CASSQGFGTAVLNYGYTF.

The chain links TRBV6-6 to TRBJ1-5; perhaps TRBD1 as D (6 bases). The germline gives CDR1 MNHNY, CDR2 SVGAGI (reference sequence). Trimming left V 5 bases short and J 0 bases short, with 14 bases between. The CDR3 is made up of 16 amino acids. The CDR3 loop is CASSQKSGASNQPQHF. CDR3 coding DNA: TGTGCCAGCAGTCAAAAATCGGGGGCTAGCAATCAGCCCCAGCATTTT.

The V call is TRBV19, the J call TRBJ1-5; no definite D call. V was pared by 3 bases and J by 6 bases, with 12 bases between. This CDR3 comprises 14 residues. CDR1 and CDR2 (germline): LNHDA, SQIVND (reference sequence). CDR3 nucleotides: TGTGCCAGTAGTATTCGCGACTTTGGTCAGCCCCAGCATTTT. Its translation: CASSIRDFGQPQHF.

The chain couples TRBV4-3 to TRBJ2-3; 8 nucleotides agree with TRBD2. The CDR3 extends over 16 amino acids. Per germline, CDR1 LGHNA and CDR2 YSLEER. The V gene end was trimmed by 6 bases and the J gene end by 5 bases; junction bases not matched to a gene: 13. The CDR3 nucleotides read TGCGCCAGCAGTCGGGCGGGAGGCCCTGCAGGAGATACGCAGTATTTT. This translates into CASSRAGGPAGDTQYF.

The chain carries TRBV7-9 and TRBJ1-1; TRBD1 aligns across 8 bases. The ends lost 5 bases at V and 3 bases at J; junction bases unmatched: 14. CDR1 and CDR2 (germline): SEHNR, FQNEAQ (reference sequence). The CDR3 has 17 amino acids. The CDR3 sequence: CASSHAVRGQWYTEAFF. The CDR3 region has the DNA TGTGCCAGCAGCCACGCTGTCAGGGGGCAGTGGTACACTGAAGCTTTCTTT.

A word on this clone: It is unclear where the CDR3 begins or ends on the DNA, so no DNA is shown, and the CDR3 is as TCRdb lists it. J is TRBJ1-1 and V is TRBV7-9. The CDR3 is 12 amino acids long, termini counted. Germline CDR1 reads SEHNR; CDR2 reads FQNEAQ (reference sequence). The CDR3 sequence: CASSFGAGEAFF.

The V gene is TRBV7-9, the J gene TRBJ1-1, with TRBD1 as a possible D gene (6 bases). The length of the CDR3 is 17 residues. The germline V and J ends were trimmed by 0 bases and 0 bases, with 14 bases remaining between them. Germline values: CDR1 SEHNR, CDR2 FQNEAQ (reference sequence). The CDR3: CASSLAPPRGMNTEAFF. CDR3 DNA sequence: TGTGCCAGCAGCTTAGCACCTCCCAGGGGCATGAACACTGAAGCTTTCTTT.

The chain is built from TRBV15 and TRBJ2-3; TRBD1 matches 9 bases. With 6 bases clipped from V and 1 base from J, the junction kept 5 bases outside the gene matches. The germline V gene encodes CDR1 LNHNV and CDR2 YYDKDF (reference sequence). The CDR3 has 15 amino acids. In nucleotides, the CDR3 is TGTGCCACCAGAGGGACAGGGTCGGGCACAGATACGCAGTATTTT. Translation gives CATRGTGSGTDTQYF.

The chain uses TRBV15 and TRBJ2-7, with D possibly TRBD2 on 5 matching bases. V was trimmed by 5 bases and J by 4 bases, leaving 12 bases between them. The germline gives CDR1 LNHNV, CDR2 YYDKDF (reference sequence). The CDR3 is 13 amino acids. The CDR3 protein is CATSQDGVYEQYF. CDR3 in DNA: TGTGCCACCAGCCAGGACGGGGTGTACGAGCAGTACTTC.

The genes are TRBV7-3 and TRBJ2-1; 9 bases line up with TRBD1. Germline V CDR1 and CDR2: SGHTA, FQGTGA. The CDR3 length is 16 residues. Unmatched junction bases numbered 9, after V lost 2 bases and J lost 7 bases. CDR3 DNA: TGTGCCAGCAGCTTAGTGGGACAGGGTGTAGGGAATGAGCAGTTCTTC. Translated: CASSLVGQGVGNEQFF.

V gene TRBV6-6 combines with J gene TRBJ2-7; 8 bases are shared with TRBD1. The CDR3 totals 13 residues. V was clipped by 8 bases and J by 6 bases; unmatched bases: 9. The germline gives CDR1 MNHNY, CDR2 SVGAGI (reference sequence). The CDR3: CASYGQGGGEQYF. CDR3 DNA: TGTGCCAGCTATGGACAGGGAGGTGGCGAGCAGTACTTC.

In DNA, the CDR3 is TGTGCCAGCAGTTTGCGGGAGGGTAGTGACGAGCAGTACTTC. Translated: CASSLREGSDEQYF. The chain combines TRBV27 with TRBJ2-7; 9 bases agree with TRBD2. CDR1 is MNHEY, CDR2 SMNVEV, per germline (reference sequence). This CDR3 is 14 amino acids long. J lost 5 bases, V lost 3 bases, and 5 bases had no gene match.

This sequence joins TRBV7-6 and TRBJ2-5; TRBD2 aligns across 7 bases. The CDR3 is 16 amino acids. Germline trimming cut 2 bases from V and 6 bases from J; bases unmatched to any gene: 12. CDR1 and CDR2 (germline): SGHVS, FNYEAQ. In DNA form, the CDR3 reads TGTGCCAGCAGCTTAAGCTCTAGGCGGGAGTTAAAGACCCAGTACTTC. As protein: CASSLSSRRELKTQYF.

Only one count was recorded for this clone. V is TRBV5-6 and J is TRBJ1-3; D call uncertain. The V gene lost 3 bases and the J gene lost 0 bases, with 10 bases spanning the gap. This CDR3 spans 15 amino acids. CDR1 and CDR2 from the germline V gene are SGHDT and YYEEEE. The chain's CDR3 is CASSSYADSGNTIYF. The CDR3 DNA reads as TGTGCCAGCAGCTCATACGCCGACTCTGGAAACACCATATATTTT.

The chain joins TRBV11-2 to TRBJ2-2, with 7 bases lining up with TRBD2. V shed 7 bases and J 2 bases; nucleotides not matched to a gene: 4. CDR1 is SGHAT, CDR2 FQNNGV, per germline. The CDR3 is 14 amino acids. CDR3 in DNA: TGTGCCAGCAACTCGGGGGGTAACACCGGGGAGCTGTTTTTT. This codes for CASNSGGNTGELFF.

The chain's CDR3 is CASSLMGETYEQYF. Written as DNA, the CDR3 is TGTGCCAGCAGTTTGATGGGGGAGACCTACGAGCAGTACTTC. The chain combines TRBV28 with TRBJ2-7, with D perhaps matching TRBD1 or TRBD2 (5 bases each). CDR1 MDHEN and CDR2 SYDVKM come from the germline V gene. V dropped 3 bases and J dropped 2 bases, with 11 bases sitting between them. This CDR3 spans 14 amino acids.

The chain employs TRBV4-2 and TRBJ2-7, with D tentatively TRBD2 (5 bases). The CDR3 extends over 13 amino acids. The V gene lost 2 bases and the J gene lost 3 bases, with 8 bases spanning the gap. Germline V CDR1 and CDR2: LGHNA, YNFKEQ. Here the CDR3 reads CASSQRTDYEQYF. Here the CDR3 DNA reads TGTGCCAGCAGCCAACGGACTGACTACGAGCAGTACTTC.

The chain combines TRBV6-6 with TRBJ1-4; tentatively, D is TRBD1 (5 bases). Germline loops: CDR1 MNHNY, CDR2 SVGAGI (reference sequence). This CDR3 region has 14 residues. Trimming pared 2 bases from V and 5 bases from J, leaving 9 bases between. The DNA of the CDR3 is TGTGCCAGCAGTTACCGGGACGGGAATGAAAAACTGTTTTTT. Translated: CASSYRDGNEKLFF.

The V call is TRBV7-2, the J call TRBJ2-3; D unclear. V was shortened by 2 bases and J by 2 bases, with 17 bases between the two germline ends. Germline assignment: CDR1 SGHTA and CDR2 FQGNSA. This CDR3 has 17 amino acids. CDR3 protein: CASSLTLSRRLTDTQYF. In DNA form, the CDR3 reads TGTGCCAGCAGCTTAACGCTCAGTAGACGACTCACAGATACGCAGTATTTT.

The chain links TRBV28 to TRBJ1-5; D ambiguous. The germline V gene encodes CDR1 MDHEN and CDR2 SYDVKM. Trimming pared 5 bases from V and 0 bases from J, leaving 14 bases between. This CDR3 has 16 residues. The CDR3 loop is CASSTGPQNSNQPQHF. The CDR3 DNA follows: TGTGCCAGCAGTACTGGGCCCCAAAATAGCAATCAGCCCCAGCATTTT.

In its sample, this clone was seen once. V is TRBV5-1 and J is TRBJ2-2; maybe TRBD1 (5 bases). The germline V gene has CDR1 SGHRS and CDR2 YFSETQ. This CDR3 is 16 amino acids long. V lost 0 bases, J lost 6 bases, and 15 bases lay in between. The CDR3 protein is CASSLVQAVISGELFF. The CDR3 nucleotides read TGCGCCAGCAGCTTGGTACAGGCGGTAATCTCCGGGGAGCTGTTTTTT.